Shown below are 6 T cell receptor beta chains from a single sample sequenced in a study of blood T cell repertoires in COVID-19. The data were produced by immunoSEQ multiplex PCR, yet TCRdb's version contains in-frame clones alone and is incomplete. Counted here are fewer than 130,000 clones, approximately 69% occurring once; the ten biggest clones make up roughly 6%. The material sequenced was peripheral blood. These receptor sequences come from a man older than 75 with acute or convalescent COVID-19.

The V call is TRBV7-2, the J call TRBJ2-7; D possibly corresponds to TRBD1 (6 bases). Trimming removed 5 bases at V and 0 bases at J, with 17 bases between. Germline-derived CDR1 and CDR2 are SGHTA and FQGNSA. CDR3 length equals 16 residues. Here the CDR3 DNA reads TGTGCCAGCAGCCGCCGGGACACAGGACTCTCCTACGAGCAGTACTTC. It translates to CASSRRDTGLSYEQYF.

V gene TRBV4-2 combines with J gene TRBJ2-6, with D unclear. Germline-derived CDR1 and CDR2 are LGHNA and YNFKEQ. V was pared by 1 base and J by 0 bases, with 7 bases between. The CDR3 is 16 amino acids. The CDR3 DNA reads as TGTGCCAGCAGCCAAGGGCATCGCTCTGGGGCCAACGTCCTGACTTTC. As protein: CASSQGHRSGANVLTF.

This clone was seen at least ten times. This chain connects TRBV19 to TRBJ1-1; the D gene is possibly TRBD1 (6 bases). Germline V gene sequence: CDR1 LNHDA, CDR2 SQIVND (reference sequence). CDR3 length: 15 amino acids. Trimming removed 6 bases at V and 4 bases at J, with 18 bases between. CDR3 in amino acids: CASSLIYQGGTEAFF. The CDR3 coding sequence is TGTGCCAGTAGCTTAATATACCAAGGGGGCACTGAAGCTTTCTTT.

In DNA, the CDR3 is TGTGCCAGCAGCCCTACCCCCGCAGGGCGATATGGCTACACCTTC. Translation: CASSPTPAGRYGYTF. The chain recombines TRBV4-2 with TRBJ1-2; a weak D match, TRBD1 (5 bases). CDR3 length equals 15 residues. Germline CDR1 and CDR2: LGHNA and YNFKEQ. V dropped 4 bases and J dropped 5 bases, with 17 bases sitting between them.

This clone was detected only once. The chain is built from TRBV1 and TRBJ1-5; the D call of TRBD1 is as the table states it, not checked on the DNA. TRBV1 is given as a pseudogene. The CDR3 is made up of 12 amino acids. CDR3: CTSSLPRDRGNF. The CDR3 DNA is TGCACCAGCAGCCTCCCGAGGGACAGGGGAAATTTT.

The J gene is TRBJ1-5, the V gene TRBV15, with a possible D match to TRBD1 (5 bases). Trimming stripped 3 bases from V and 5 bases from J, with 11 bases between. Germline loops: CDR1 LNHNV, CDR2 YYDKDF (reference sequence). This CDR3 is 14 amino acids long. In DNA, the CDR3 is TGTGCCACCAGCAGCATCTGGGGGGATCAGCCCCAGCATTTT. Translated, it gives CATSSIWGDQPQHF.